These 25 T cell receptor beta chains were all obtained from the same sample, sequenced in a study of blood T cell repertoires in COVID-19. Assay: immunoSEQ multiplex PCR; the TCRdb copy retains only in-frame clones and omits some. The repertoire holds a few hundred thousand clones, with less than 90% as singletons. The sequenced sample consisted of PBMCs or T cells enriched from blood (not recorded which). The receptors were sampled from a woman aged 45 to 65 in a cohort exposed to, infected with or recovered from COVID-19 (not recorded which).

This clone was recorded once. The rearrangement uses TRBV30 and TRBJ2-1, with 8 bases lining up with TRBD2. CDR1 is GTSNPN, CDR2 SVGIG, per germline (reference sequence). The CDR3 is 15 residues long. With V trimmed by 0 bases and J by 3 bases, 4 bases remained unmatched. The CDR3 DNA is TGTGCCTGGAGTGTTACGGGGGGGTTCTACAATGAGCAGTTCTTC. It yields the protein CAWSVTGGFYNEQFF.

This clone turned up a few times. This chain's CDR3 is CASSVGTSGSYNEQFF. CDR3 nucleotides: TGTGCCAGCAGCGTAGGGACTAGCGGCTCCTACAATGAGCAGTTCTTC. V is TRBV5-5 and J is TRBJ2-1; 11 bases are a match to TRBD2. This CDR3 has 16 residues. Per germline, CDR1 SGHKS and CDR2 YYEKEE (reference sequence). The ends lost 4 bases at V and 0 bases at J; junction bases unmatched: 3.

The chain carries TRBV6-5 and TRBJ2-3, with D hard to call. The CDR3 length is 15 residues. V was cut by 3 bases and J by 0 bases, with 10 bases left in between. CDR1 MNHEY and CDR2 SVGAGI come from the germline V gene. The CDR3 is CASSYMAVSTDTQYF. The DNA of the CDR3 is TGTGCCAGCAGTTATATGGCGGTGAGCACAGATACGCAGTATTTT.

The chain uses TRBV7-2 and TRBJ1-2; no firm D call. V gave up 5 bases and J gave up 9 bases, with 13 bases separating them. There are 12 residues in the CDR3. Per germline, CDR1 SGHTA and CDR2 FQGNSA. CDR3 sequence: CASSPRRLSYTF. The CDR3 coding sequence is TGTGCCAGCAGCCCGAGGCGTCTGAGCTACACCTTC.

The chain combines TRBV15 with TRBJ2-4, with a possible D match to TRBD1 (5 bases). The V gene lost 0 bases and the J gene lost 0 bases, with 15 bases spanning the gap. Germline V gives CDR1 LNHNV, CDR2 YYDKDF (reference sequence). The CDR3 is made up of 18 amino acids. This CDR3 reads CATSRDRGAILAKNIQYF. In nucleotides, the CDR3 is TGTGCCACCAGCAGAGATCGTGGGGCGATTCTAGCCAAAAACATTCAGTACTTC. Together with reference TRBV15 and TRBJ2-4, the CDR3 gives the full variable domain: DAMVIQNPRYQVTQFGKPVTLSCSQTLNHNVMYWYQQKSSQAPKLLFHYYDKDFNNEADTPDNFQSRRPNTSFCFLDIRSPGLGDTAMYLCATSRDRGAILAKNIQYFGAGTRLSVL.

The chain has TRBV4-2 and TRBJ2-1; 9 bases align to TRBD2. V shed 1 base, J shed 9 bases, and the junction held 10 bases outside the gene matches. Looked up from germline, CDR1 is LGHNA and CDR2 is YNFKEQ. The CDR3 totals 16 residues. Written as DNA, the CDR3 is TGTGCCAGCAGCCAAGCGACAGCGGGGGGAGTAGGTGAGCAGTTCTTC. Its translation is CASSQATAGGVGEQFF.

The V and J genes are TRBV7-8 and TRBJ1-3; tentative D call: TRBD1 (6 bases). This CDR3 comprises 17 residues. With 2 bases removed from V and 3 bases from J, the gap between germline ends came to 17 bases. Germline CDR1 SGHVS, CDR2 FQNEAQ. CDR3 DNA sequence: TGTGCCAGCAGCTTATTTTACGGGGGGCGGCATGGAAACACCATATATTTT. It codes for CASSLFYGGRHGNTIYF.

V and J are TRBV5-1 and TRBJ1-1, with D unresolved. This CDR3 has 14 residues. V was shortened by 2 bases and J by 1 base, with 9 bases between the two germline ends. CDR1 and CDR2 (germline): SGHRS, YFSETQ. The CDR3 sequence: CASSFFEWNTEAFF. CDR3 in DNA: TGCGCCAGCAGCTTTTTCGAGTGGAACACTGAAGCTTTCTTT.

This chain links TRBV4-2 with TRBJ2-5; 8 bases fit TRBD1. V shed 4 bases, J shed 2 bases, and the junction held 0 bases outside the gene matches. The CDR3 has 13 residues. Germline values: CDR1 LGHNA, CDR2 YNFKEQ. The chain's CDR3 is CASSRTGQETQYF. In DNA form, the CDR3 reads TGTGCCAGCAGCCGGACAGGGCAAGAGACCCAGTACTTC.

On this clone itself: This specimen includes other DNA sequences encoding the same CDR3. This chain connects TRBV28 to TRBJ1-5, with a tentative D call TRBD1 (5 bases). The CDR3 extends over 16 amino acids. Trimming stripped 5 bases from V and 0 bases from J, with 14 bases between. In germline, CDR1 is MDHEN, CDR2 SYDVKM. The CDR3 sequence is CASSPGGRDSNQPQHF. The CDR3 nucleotides read TGTGCCAGCAGTCCGGGGGGGAGAGATAGCAATCAGCCCCAGCATTTT.

V is TRBV5-5 and J is TRBJ2-3; 7 bases agree with TRBD2. Germline V lookup: CDR1 SGHKS, CDR2 YYEKEE (reference sequence). The trim removed 4 bases at V and 9 bases at J, leaving 11 bases unmatched. This CDR3 has 14 amino acids. CDR3 in DNA: TGTGCCAGCAGCACAGCGGGGCCCTCGAGGACGCAGTATTTT. This codes for CASSTAGPSRTQYF.

The chain has TRBV4-2 and TRBJ2-3; 7 nucleotides line up with TRBD2. The V gene end was trimmed by 0 bases and the J gene end by 2 bases; junction bases not matched to a gene: 5. CDR3 length: 16 amino acids. CDR1 LGHNA and CDR2 YNFKEQ come from the germline V gene. CDR3 in DNA: TGTGCCAGCAGCCAAGACGAACTAGCGTACACAGATACGCAGTATTTT. Translating it yields CASSQDELAYTDTQYF.

CDR3 amino acids: CASSVGENALWGSPLHF. As DNA, the CDR3 is TGTGCCAGCAGCGTAGGGGAGAACGCCCTTTGGGGATCACCCCTCCACTTT. The genes are TRBV9 and TRBJ1-6; D is uncertain. Germline CDR1 reads SGDLS; CDR2 reads YYNGEE. CDR3 length: 17 amino acids. Trimming left V 0 bases short and J 10 bases short, with 20 bases between.

This clone was counted a few times. CDR3 DNA: TGTGCCAGCAGTTGGTGGGGGCCTGGCACAGATACGCAGTATTTT. Its translation is CASSWWGPGTDTQYF. This chain uses TRBV27 with TRBJ2-3; a weak D match, TRBD1 (6 bases). V shed 4 bases and J shed 1 base, with 12 bases lying between them. Germline CDR1 is MNHEY and CDR2 is SMNVEV (reference sequence). The CDR3 sequence is 15 residues long.

This clone showed up just a few times. The V and J genes are TRBV4-2 and TRBJ2-1; perhaps TRBD2 as D (7 bases). In germline, CDR1 is LGHNA, CDR2 YNFKEQ. The CDR3 runs 14 residues. Trimming pared 1 base from V and 9 bases from J, leaving 13 bases between. The CDR3 here is CASSQAAGEGEQFF. The CDR3 nucleotides are TGTGCCAGCAGCCAAGCCGCAGGGGAGGGTGAGCAGTTCTTC.

This chain connects TRBV4-3 to TRBJ1-5; D call uncertain. The V gene's germline CDR1 is LGHNA and CDR2 YSLEER. Trimming stripped 1 base from V and 0 bases from J, with 4 bases between. This CDR3 region has 14 residues. The DNA of the CDR3 is TGCGCCAGCAGCCAAGTCCATAGCAATCAGCCCCAGCATTTT. The encoded protein is CASSQVHSNQPQHF.

This chain connects TRBV7-2 to TRBJ1-1; 7 positions match TRBD1. Germline trimming cut 6 bases from V and 10 bases from J; bases unmatched to any gene: 8. Germline CDR1 SGHTA, CDR2 FQGNSA. This CDR3 has 12 residues. The CDR3 region is CASRPDRVRAFF. In nucleotides, the CDR3 is TGTGCCAGCAGGCCTGACAGGGTTCGAGCTTTCTTT.

This sequence joins TRBV7-3 and TRBJ2-1; TRBD1 matches 7 bases. Germline V gene sequence: CDR1 SGHTA, CDR2 FQGTGA. CDR3 length: 15 amino acids. Germline trimming cut 7 bases from V and 6 bases from J; bases unmatched to any gene: 12. For the CDR3, the DNA is TGTGCCAGCAAAAAAGGGGGCTCCGCGCCCAATGAGCAGTTCTTC. Its translation: CASKKGGSAPNEQFF.

V is TRBV5-6 and J is TRBJ2-3, with D tentatively TRBD1 (6 bases). Germline loops: CDR1 SGHDT, CDR2 YYEEEE. The CDR3 is made up of 11 amino acids. Trimming pared 1 base from V and 9 bases from J, leaving 6 bases between. The chain's CDR3 is CASSLQGTQYF. For the CDR3, the DNA is TGTGCCAGCAGCTTGCAGGGGACGCAGTATTTT.

This chain's CDR3 is CASSFAGQGMRGYTF. For the CDR3, the DNA is TGTGCCAGCAGCTTCGCGGGACAGGGGATGCGGGGCTACACCTTC. The chain has TRBV7-8 and TRBJ1-2; 10 positions agree with TRBD1. From germline, CDR1 is SGHVS and CDR2 FQNEAQ. V lost 3 bases, J lost 8 bases, and 9 bases stayed unmatched. The CDR3 totals 15 residues.

The chain links TRBV28 to TRBJ1-5; D is possibly TRBD1 (6 bases). The CDR3 runs 17 residues. Germline CDR1 MDHEN, CDR2 SYDVKM. V was cut by 6 bases and J by 3 bases, with 21 bases left in between. The CDR3, as DNA: TGTGCCAGCAGCCACCAGGGGTGGCAGGGACACAATCAGCCCCAGCATTTT. It specifies CASSHQGWQGHNQPQHF.

This rearrangement joins TRBV5-1 to TRBJ2-5; 11 positions match TRBD2. V dropped 1 base and J dropped 5; count of bases not matched to a gene: 4. Germline-derived CDR1 and CDR2 are SGHRS and YFSETQ. The CDR3 covers 15 residues. Written as DNA, the CDR3 is TGCGCCAGCAGCTTGTCTAGCGGGGGGCCTGAGACCCAGTACTTC. This gives the protein CASSLSSGGPETQYF.

This clone was recorded only once. This chain connects TRBV18 to TRBJ2-7; 10 nucleotides agree with TRBD1. Germline V CDR1 and CDR2: KGHSH, LQKENI. This CDR3 contains 15 residues. After removal of 2 bases from V and 3 bases from J, the junction contained 4 bases not matched to a gene. DNA for the CDR3: TGTGCCAGCTCACCAGGACAGGGGGTAGTCTACGAGCAGTACTTC. Translating gives CASSPGQGVVYEQYF.

The chain couples TRBV19 to TRBJ2-1; tentative D call: TRBD1 (5 bases). CDR3 size: 13 residues. Trimming stripped 4 bases from V and 10 bases from J, with 14 bases between. Germline V gene lookup returns CDR1 LNHDA and CDR2 SQIVND (reference sequence). CDR3 loop: CASSTRQNAEQFF. CDR3 in DNA: TGTGCCAGTAGTACCCGACAGAATGCCGAGCAGTTCTTC.

The chain recombines TRBV4-3 with TRBJ2-7, with no clear D. Germline V CDR1 and CDR2: LGHNA, YSLEER. This CDR3 spans 15 amino acids. V was clipped by 0 bases and J by 2 bases, with 11 bases between them. This CDR3 is CASSQDPQRAYEQYF. The CDR3 DNA is TGCGCCAGCAGCCAAGATCCGCAGCGAGCCTACGAGCAGTACTTC.